What follows are 8 T cell receptor beta chains derived from one specimen sequenced in a study of T cells in Graves' hyperthyroidism and ophthalmopathy. RNA transcripts served as the template for amplifying TCR beta CDR3 regions. TCR CDR3 underwent first-round RT-PCR with the HTBI primer set. TCRdb ran MiXCR on the multiplex PCR reads and lists one entry per CDR3 protein. This table has a few hundred thousand distinct CDR3 sequences, roughly 14% appearing once. Sequenced input: blood. The source of these receptors is a woman in her twenties or thirties with Graves' hyperthyroidism.

The chain employs TRBV3-1 and TRBJ2-7; 13 bases are shared with TRBD2. This CDR3 contains 18 residues. Per the germline V gene, CDR1 is LGHDT and CDR2 is YNNKEL (reference sequence). The V and J ends lost 4 bases and 1 base, in that order; junction bases with no gene match: 10. The CDR3 loop reads CASSRGLAGVGQSYEQYF. The CDR3 region has the DNA TGTGCCAGCAGCCGCGGACTAGCGGGAGTTGGCCAGTCCTACGAGCAGTACTTC.

At least ten counts were recorded for this clonotype. The V call is TRBV7-2, the J call TRBJ2-3; D unresolved. The CDR3 consists of 13 residues. Trimming removed 1 base from V and 0 bases from J, with 2 bases in between. From germline, CDR1 is SGHTA and CDR2 FQGNSA. The CDR3 bases are TGTGCCAGCAGCTTAGTGAGCACAGATACGCAGTATTTT. Translation: CASSLVSTDTQYF.

This sequence joins TRBV18 and TRBJ2-7; 11 bases match TRBD1. The J segment lost 2 bases and the V segment lost 6 bases, leaving 6 bases of the junction unmatched. Germline CDR1 KGHSH, CDR2 LQKENI. This CDR3 spans 15 amino acids. CDR3 nucleotides: TGTGCCAGCTCCTACGGACAGGGGGCGACCTACGAGCAGTACTTC. Amino acids: CASSYGQGATYEQYF.

This clonotype was seen repeatedly, ten times or more. This sequence joins TRBV3-1 and TRBJ1-3; D call uncertain. The germline V gene has CDR1 LGHDT and CDR2 YNNKEL (reference sequence). V lost 1 base, J lost 4 bases, and 11 bases lay in between. The CDR3 length is 15 residues. Here the CDR3 DNA reads TGTGCCAGCAGCCAAGCGGGCTCGTCAGGAAACACCATATATTTT. This sequence encodes CASSQAGSSGNTIYF. Looking up the rest from reference TRBV3-1 and TRBJ1-3 gives the full variable domain: DTAVSQTPKYLVTQMGNDKSIKCEQNLGHDTMYWYKQDSKKFLKIMFSYNNKELIINETVPNRFSPKSPDKAHLNLHINSLELGDSAVYFCASSQAGSSGNTIYFGEGSWLTVV.

This chain links TRBV25-1 with TRBJ2-1; D gene uncertain. The CDR3 loop spans 11 amino acids. Trimming cost V 3 bases and J 12 bases, with 9 bases left between them. Germline V gene lookup returns CDR1 MGHDK and CDR2 SYGVNS. CDR3 DNA: TGTGCCAGCAGTGAGAACAGAGGGCAGTTCTTC. Its protein product is CASSENRGQFF. Using reference TRBV25-1 and TRBJ2-1 for the parts outside the CDR3, the full variable domain is EADIYQTPRYLVIGTGKKITLECSQTMGHDKMYWYQQDPGMELHLIHYSYGVNSTEKGDLSSESTVSRIRTEHFPLTLESARPSHTSQYLCASSENRGQFFGPGTRLTVL.

Many counts were recorded for this clonotype. The rearrangement links TRBV6-5 to TRBJ2-1; D gene unclear. The CDR3 spans 14 residues. In germline, CDR1 is MNHEY, CDR2 SVGAGI. Trimming left V 3 bases short and J 6 bases short, with 12 bases between. In DNA form, the CDR3 reads TGTGCCAGCAGTTATGGTAGAGGCTCCAATGAGCAGTTCTTC. Protein: CASSYGRGSNEQFF.

This clonotype was observed many times. The rearrangement links TRBV5-1 to TRBJ2-2, with D unresolved. Germline V CDR1 and CDR2: SGHRS, YFSETQ. Between the trimmed V and J ends, which lost 4 bases and 0 bases, there was a span of 13 bases. This CDR3 contains 16 residues. CDR3 loop: CASSRQSRSNTGELFF. CDR3 bases: TGCGCCAGCAGCCGCCAGAGCCGTTCGAACACCGGGGAGCTGTTTTTT.

This clonotype appeared a few times. The chain employs TRBV9 and TRBJ1-1, with D possibly being TRBD1 (5 bases). The CDR3 has 14 residues. Germline V gives CDR1 SGDLS, CDR2 YYNGEE. V lost 3 bases, J lost 3 bases, and 12 bases lay in between. The DNA for the CDR3 is TGTGCCAGCAGCGGTGGGGGGGGATACACTGAAGCTTTCTTT. Its translation is CASSGGGGYTEAFF. Filled out from reference TRBV9 and TRBJ1-1, the complete variable domain reads DSGVTQTPKHLITATGQRVTLRCSPRSGDLSVYWYQQSLDQGLQFLIQYYNGEERAKGNILERFSAQQFPDLHSELNLSSLELGDSALYFCASSGGGGYTEAFFGQGTRLTVV.